This TCR beta chain was sequenced for a study of OX40 agonist ivuxolimab in advanced cancers. Study-level information: Dosing consisted of intravenous ivuxolimab at 0.01 to 10 mg/kg every 2 weeks.

The V gene's germline CDR1 is SGHAT and CDR2 FQDESV (reference sequence). CDR3 size: 12 residues. Study-wide results and limits: Some nonresponders also had low normalized T-cell clonal expansion. With doses of 0.1-3.0 mg/kg, partial responders showed among the lowest clonal expansion.

The cohort excluded patients with autoimmune disease history or systemic immunosuppression. Profiling relied on immunoSEQ multiplex PCR, and the TCRdb table lists in-frame clones only, not all of them. The sample lists over 80,000 clones; around 78% were seen once. A note on this clone: Its antigen is still unknown. An end of the junction does not agree with germline; a read error may underlie this.

This sequence originates from an adult with an advanced solid tumor such as melanoma, head and neck, liver or kidney cancer. The sample consisted of CD4+ or CD8+ T cells sorted from blood, taken in a trial of the OX40 agonist ivuxolimab. The chain links TRBV11-1 to TRBJ2-5; D may match TRBD1 or TRBD2 (5 bases each). This CDR3 is CASSFDQRGLDF. The CDR3 coding sequence is TGTGCCAGCAGCTTTGACCAGAGGGGTTTGGACTTC.